This T cell receptor (beta chain) was recorded in a study of CD8 T cells in ankylosing spondylitis. TCRdb reanalysed the 5' RACE reads using MiXCR and keeps one entry per CDR3 protein. The data contain about 31,000 distinct CDR3 sequences, roughly 7.9% of them singletons. This clonotype was counted ten times or more. Germline lookup yields CDR1 SGHRS and CDR2 YFSETQ. V was pared by 2 bases and J by 0 bases, with 5 bases between. The CDR3 is 14 residues long. This clonotype was obtained from a male donor with ankylosing spondylitis or in good health (not recorded which). The sequencing input was blood, either unsorted or a sorted T cell fraction (not recorded which). The chain uses TRBV5-1 and TRBJ1-4; D not certain. DNA of the CDR3: TGCGCCAGCAGCTTTGGAGCAACTAATGAAAAACTGTTTTTT. Residues: CASSFGATNEKLFF.